The 2 T cell receptor beta chains listed next were all sequenced from one sample in a study of shared T cell receptors in the human thymus. TCRdb's copy holds only in-frame clones and misses some; the assay was immunoSEQ multiplex PCR. The sample has hundreds of thousands of clones; more than 75% are singletons. These data were also reused for a study on human thymus T cells.

The sample comprised thymocytes. The receptor set was obtained from a boy under three years old with a congenital heart defect.

The J gene is TRBJ2-2, the V gene TRBV7-9; D not resolved. The CDR3 is 15 amino acids. V was pared by 7 bases and J by 1 base, with 13 bases between. The germline V gene encodes CDR1 SEHNR and CDR2 FQNEAQ (reference sequence). The CDR3 DNA sequence: TGTGCCAGCACCGCCCCCGGCGGGAACACCGGGGAGCTGTTTTTT. Its translation: CASTAPGGNTGELFF.

The CDR3 protein is CARRFDLNTEAFF. CDR3 coding DNA: TGTGCTCGCCGGTTTGATTTGAACACTGAAGCTTTCTTT. The chain uses TRBV2 and TRBJ1-1; D not resolved. There are 13 residues in the CDR3. The germline V gene encodes CDR1 SNHLY and CDR2 FYNNEI.